The 17 T cell receptor beta chains below all came from one sample that was sequenced in a study of blood T cell repertoires in COVID-19. TCRdb's table, derived via immunoSEQ multiplex PCR, lists solely in-frame clones and lacks some. The repertoire holds 95,000 to 150,000 clones, over 80% seen once, with over 3% in the top ten. Source material: PBMCs or T cells enriched from blood (not recorded which). Receptors were obtained from a woman younger than 45 who had recovered from COVID-19.

This sequence joins TRBV19 and TRBJ2-7; 9 bases agree with TRBD1. Trimming at V came to 6 bases and at J to 2 bases, leaving 5 bases not matched to a gene. The CDR3 runs 14 residues. CDR1 and CDR2 (germline): LNHDA, SQIVND (reference sequence). The CDR3 region has the DNA TGTGCCAGTAGCCCGGACAGGGGAGCCTACGAGCAGTACTTC. It specifies CASSPDRGAYEQYF. The complete variable domain, with remaining parts taken from reference TRBV19 and TRBJ2-7, reads DGGITQSPKYLFRKEGQNVTLSCEQNLNHDAMYWYRQDPGQGLRLIYYSQIVNDFQKGDIAEGYSVSREKKESFPLTVTSAQKNPTAFYLCASSPDRGAYEQYFGPGTRLTVT.

V usage is TRBV4-1 and J usage is TRBJ2-7, with D unresolved. The CDR3 sequence is 17 residues long. CDR1 and CDR2 (germline): MGHRA, YSYEKL. The ends were cut back, 0 bases at V and 0 bases at J, with 15 bases in the middle. CDR3 nucleotides: TGCGCCAGCAGCCAAGATCTGGCTGTCCCTTCCTCCTACGAGCAGTACTTC. Translation gives CASSQDLAVPSSYEQYF.

V gene TRBV15 combines with J gene TRBJ2-2, with 9 bases lining up with TRBD1. The CDR3 extends over 15 amino acids. CDR1 and CDR2 (germline): LNHNV, YYDKDF (reference sequence). With V trimmed by 5 bases and J by 6 bases, 7 bases remained unmatched. CDR3 residues: CATSPRTGDAGELFF. CDR3 coding DNA: TGTGCCACCAGCCCCCGGACAGGGGACGCCGGGGAGCTGTTTTTT.

The V and J genes are TRBV4-3 and TRBJ2-6; D gene unclear. The germline V gene has CDR1 LGHNA and CDR2 YSLEER. The ends were cut back, 0 bases at V and 0 bases at J, with 6 bases in the middle. The CDR3 spans 16 residues. This CDR3 is CASSQDRVSGANVLTF. CDR3 DNA sequence: TGCGCCAGCAGCCAAGATCGAGTCTCTGGGGCCAACGTCCTGACTTTC.

V usage is TRBV6-5 and J usage is TRBJ1-3; 9 bases align to TRBD1. The CDR3 runs to 15 residues. In germline, CDR1 is MNHEY, CDR2 SVGAGI. Losses at the gene ends were 5 bases for V and 8 bases for J; bases not matched to a gene: 10. The CDR3: CASSKPGQGGHTIYF. The CDR3 coding sequence is TGTGCCAGCAGTAAACCGGGACAGGGAGGACACACCATATATTTT.

The chain couples TRBV27 to TRBJ1-5, with D possibly being TRBD1 (6 bases). The CDR3 spans 16 residues. Trimming took 0 bases from V and 6 from J, leaving 15 bases between them. Germline V gene lookup returns CDR1 MNHEY and CDR2 SMNVEV (reference sequence). In DNA form, the CDR3 reads TGTGCCAGCAGTTTATCGGACGCAAGGGGGGGTCAGCCCCAGCATTTT. It yields the protein CASSLSDARGGQPQHF.

This chain connects TRBV18 to TRBJ2-3; 10 bases are a match to TRBD1. Germline CDR1 and CDR2: KGHSH and LQKENI. The CDR3 is made up of 12 amino acids. Trimming took 0 bases from V and 15 from J; bases not matched to a gene: 3. In DNA form, the CDR3 reads TGTGCCAGCTCACCACCGACAGGGGGCACCTATTTT. Translating it yields CASSPPTGGTYF.

The V and J genes are TRBV10-3 and TRBJ2-4, with 7 bases fitting TRBD1. Germline CDR1 ENHRY, CDR2 SYGVKD. V gave up 8 bases and J gave up 8 bases; unmatched junction bases: 9. CDR3 length: 13 residues. The CDR3 region is CAIQQGIWDIQYF. The CDR3 DNA sequence: TGTGCCATCCAACAGGGGATTTGGGACATTCAGTACTTC.

The rearrangement uses TRBV6-5 and TRBJ1-6, with D possibly matching TRBD1 (6 bases). The germline gives CDR1 MNHEY, CDR2 SVGAGI. V lost 6 bases and J lost 8, with 11 bases in between. CDR3 length: 13 amino acids. CDR3 coding DNA: TGTGCCAGCAGCGCACAGGGCCATTCACCCCTCCACTTT. Its translation is CASSAQGHSPLHF.

This clone was seen a few times. The chain carries TRBV5-4 and TRBJ2-3, with 9 bases that match TRBD2. V gave up 0 bases and J gave up 5 bases; unmatched junction bases: 7. CDR3 length: 16 residues. Germline V gives CDR1 SGHNT, CDR2 YYREEE (reference sequence). The chain's CDR3 is CASSLARREGKDTQYF. The CDR3 DNA reads TGTGCCAGCAGCTTGGCCCGGCGGGAGGGCAAAGATACGCAGTATTTT.

The J gene is TRBJ2-5, the V gene TRBV21-1; TRBD1, the table's D call, was not compared with the DNA. TRBV21-1 is reported as a pseudogene. This CDR3 has 15 residues. For the CDR3, the DNA is TGTGCCAGCAGCAACCCAGGACAGGGTCAAGAGACCCAGTACTTC. It translates to CASSNPGQGQETQYF.

The sample holds one count of this clone. The chain joins TRBV28 to TRBJ1-1; 7 bases map to TRBD1. The J segment lost 11 bases and the V segment lost 5 bases, leaving 8 bases of the junction unmatched. The germline V gene encodes CDR1 MDHEN and CDR2 SYDVKM. The CDR3 loop spans 12 amino acids. CDR3 protein: CASSTRQGTAFF. The CDR3 DNA follows: TGTGCCAGCAGTACACGACAGGGAACGGCTTTCTTT.

The CDR3 DNA reads TGTGCCAGCAGGAAAGCGGGAGGCCTCTACGAGCAGTACTTC. Its translation is CASRKAGGLYEQYF. The gene calls are TRBV11-2 and TRBJ2-7, with 9 bases aligning to TRBD2. J was trimmed by 3 bases and V by 6 bases; bases with no gene match: 6. From germline, CDR1 is SGHAT and CDR2 FQNNGV. This CDR3 spans 14 amino acids.

The J gene is TRBJ1-2, the V gene TRBV7-2, with D unclear. V lost 4 bases to trimming and J lost 0 bases, with 9 bases between them. Germline CDR1 is SGHTA and CDR2 is FQGNSA. This CDR3 has 14 amino acids. The CDR3 DNA reads as TGTGCCAGCAGCTCTGACACAACTAACTATGGCTACACCTTC. Translated: CASSSDTTNYGYTF.

The chain recombines TRBV7-2 with TRBJ2-5; 10 nucleotides agree with TRBD2. In germline, CDR1 is SGHTA, CDR2 FQGNSA. The V gene end was trimmed by 5 bases and the J gene end by 5 bases; junction bases not matched to a gene: 5. The CDR3 is 14 amino acids. Here the CDR3 DNA reads TGTGCCAGCAGCGCTAGCGGGAGCGGTGAGACCCAGTACTTC. The encoded protein is CASSASGSGETQYF.

V usage is TRBV7-3 and J usage is TRBJ2-1; TRBD2 matches at 11 bases. The length of the CDR3 is 13 residues. V shed 8 bases, J shed 3 bases, and the junction held 0 bases outside the gene matches. Germline V gene sequence: CDR1 SGHTA, CDR2 FQGTGA. Here the CDR3 reads CASGTSGYNEQFF. The CDR3 bases are TGTGCCAGCGGGACTAGCGGCTACAATGAGCAGTTCTTC.

V usage is TRBV6-1 and J usage is TRBJ2-7; 10 nucleotides align to TRBD2. V shed 5 bases and J 5 bases; nucleotides not matched to a gene: 6. The CDR3 consists of 14 residues. Germline V gives CDR1 MNHNS, CDR2 SASEGT. The CDR3 loop reads CASSYYGTSDEQYF. The CDR3 DNA sequence: TGTGCCAGCAGTTATTACGGGACTAGCGACGAGCAGTACTTC.